Listed below are T cell receptor beta chains from one sample, sequenced in a study of blood T cell repertoires in COVID-19. TCRdb's copy holds only in-frame clones and misses some; the assay was immunoSEQ multiplex PCR. Of 150,000 to 200,000 clones in the sample, around 80% are singletons; the top ten hold roughly 12%. Sequenced: peripheral blood. The origin of the receptors is an elderly woman with COVID-19, enrolled during active disease. Both conserved end residues are part of each CDR3. Fields, in order: D gene, clone size, J gene, V gene, CDR3 DNA, CDR3 protein. A D gene is named only where the DNA matches it firmly. Size is stated for part of the rows, as once, few or many counts, or as a class when the clone is expanded.

D: NA; size: once; J: TRBJ1-1; V: TRBV12-3/TRBV12-4; DNA: TGTGCCAGCAGACCAGGACAGAACACTGAAGCTTTCTTT; CDR3: CASRPGQNTEAFF
D: TRBD1; size: NA; J: TRBJ2-1; V: TRBV6-6; DNA: TGTGCCAGCAGTCGTACCGGGACAGGGGTCAATGAGCAGTTCTTC; CDR3: CASSRTGTGVNEQFF
D: TRBD2; size: NA; J: TRBJ2-1; V: TRBV9; DNA: TGTGCCAGCAGCGTATCTAGCGGGGGTTACAATGAGCAGTTCTTC; CDR3: CASSVSSGGYNEQFF
D: NA; size: many; J: TRBJ2-1; V: TRBV6-6; DNA: TGTGCCAGCAGTTACTGGGACTCGCCTCCAAACAATGAGCAGTTCTTC; CDR3: CASSYWDSPPNNEQFF
D: NA; size: NA; J: TRBJ2-3; V: TRBV28; DNA: TGTGCCAGCAGTTTATTGGCCTACAGAGATACGCAGTATTTT; CDR3: CASSLLAYRDTQYF
D: TRBD2; size: NA; J: TRBJ2-1; V: TRBV11-2; DNA: TGTGCCAGCAGCCCGCGGGGGGGTAACTCCTACAATGAGCAGTTCTTC; CDR3: CASSPRGGNSYNEQFF
D: NA; size: NA; J: TRBJ1-4; V: TRBV28; DNA: TGTGCCAGCAGTTCTCCCCAGTTATGGGAAAAACTGTTTTTT; CDR3: CASSSPQLWEKLFF
D: NA; size: NA; J: TRBJ2-7; V: TRBV10-1; DNA: TGCGCCAGCAGTGAGTCGAAACGGGAGCGCTCCTACGAGCAGTACTTC; CDR3: CASSESKRERSYEQYF
D: NA; size: NA; J: TRBJ2-6; V: TRBV5-1; DNA: TGCGCCAGCAGCTTGTGGGGGGTCTCTGGGGCCAACGTCCTGACTTTC; CDR3: CASSLWGVSGANVLTF
D: TRBD1; size: few; J: TRBJ2-5; V: TRBV11-2; DNA: TGTGCCAGCAGCCGGGGACAGGGGGAAGTTGGACAAGAGACCCAGTACTTC; CDR3: CASSRGQGEVGQETQYF
D: TRBD1; size: NA; J: TRBJ1-2; V: TRBV2; DNA: TGTGCCAGCAGTTGGACAGGGTTCTATGGCTACACCTTC; CDR3: CASSWTGFYGYTF
D: TRBD2; size: few; J: TRBJ2-7; V: TRBV4-1; DNA: TGCGCCAGCAGCCCGAGCCGGGACTACTACGAGCAGTACTTC; CDR3: CASSPSRDYYEQYF
D: TRBD1; size: NA; J: TRBJ1-6; V: TRBV7-2; DNA: TGTGCCAGCAGCCCTGGGACAGGGCGGAATTCACCCCTCCACTTT; CDR3: CASSPGTGRNSPLHF
D: NA; size: NA; J: TRBJ1-1; V: TRBV6-5; DNA: TGTGCCAGCGGCCAGAACCAGGGCGAAGCTTTCTTT; CDR3: CASGQNQGEAFF
D: NA; size: NA; J: TRBJ1-1; V: TRBV24-1; DNA: TGTGCCACCGCGGGGTCAGACACTGAAGCTTTCTTT; CDR3: CATAGSDTEAFF
D: NA; size: NA; J: TRBJ2-2; V: TRBV2; DNA: TGTGCCAGCAGTGAATTCGGGACATCGAACACCGGGGAGCTGTTTTTT; CDR3: CASSEFGTSNTGELFF
D: NA; size: NA; J: TRBJ2-1; V: TRBV7-9; DNA: TGTGCCAGCAGCAAACCGGGACTGGGGATTAATGAGCAGTTCTTC; CDR3: CASSKPGLGINEQFF
D: NA; size: many; J: TRBJ2-1; V: TRBV27; DNA: TGTGCCAGCAGTTCACGGACAAATGAGCAGTTCTTC; CDR3: CASSSRTNEQFF
D: TRBD2; size: NA; J: TRBJ2-3; V: TRBV30; DNA: TGTGCCTGGACCCGACCGCAGCGGGGGGGCGCAGATACGCAGTATTTT; CDR3: CAWTRPQRGGADTQYF
D: NA; size: NA; J: TRBJ2-1; V: TRBV9; DNA: TGTGCCAGCAGCGTAGGACAGGAAAGGAGTAATGAGCAGTTCTTC; CDR3: CASSVGQERSNEQFF
D: NA; size: NA; J: TRBJ1-1; V: TRBV5-1; DNA: TGCGCCAGCAGCTTGGATGGCAGGGGTATCGGTGAAGCTTTCTTT; CDR3: CASSLDGRGIGEAFF
D: TRBD1; size: few; J: TRBJ1-2; V: TRBV12-5; DNA: TGTGCTAGTGGTCCGGGGACAGGGCACTATGGCTACACCTTC; CDR3: CASGPGTGHYGYTF
D: NA; size: NA; J: TRBJ1-1; V: TRBV7-2; DNA: TGTGCCAGCAGCTTAACGCCGGTAGAGTACACTGAAGCTTTCTTT; CDR3: CASSLTPVEYTEAFF
D: TRBD2; size: NA; J: TRBJ2-1; V: TRBV29-1; DNA: TGCAGCGTTCTTGGGATAGCGGGAGGGGTTTGGGATGAGCAGTTCTTC; CDR3: CSVLGIAGGVWDEQFF
D: TRBD2; size: NA; J: TRBJ2-3; V: TRBV2; DNA: TGTGCCAGCAGTTCGGCAGGGAGGGCAGATACGCAGTATTTT; CDR3: CASSSAGRADTQYF
D: TRBD1; size: NA; J: TRBJ1-1; V: TRBV30; DNA: TGTGCCTGGAGTGGACAGGGGTACACTGAAGCTTTCTTT; CDR3: CAWSGQGYTEAFF
D: NA; size: NA; J: TRBJ2-2; V: TRBV6-1; DNA: TGTGCCAGCAGTGATCAGGGTATACGAACCGGGGAGCTGTTTTTT; CDR3: CASSDQGIRTGELFF
D: NA; size: NA; J: TRBJ1-1; V: TRBV2; DNA: TGTGCCAGCAGTGAAACTAGGAACACTGAAGCTTTCTTT; CDR3: CASSETRNTEAFF
D: NA; size: NA; J: TRBJ2-5; V: TRBV7-2; DNA: TGTGCCAGCAGCTTTTGGTCAGGGGACCAAGAGACCCAGTACTTC; CDR3: CASSFWSGDQETQYF
D: NA; size: NA; J: TRBJ2-2; V: TRBV5-1; DNA: TGCGCCAGCAGCTTCGGGGAAAGCACCGGGGAGCTGTTTTTT; CDR3: CASSFGESTGELFF
D: TRBD2; size: NA; J: TRBJ2-7; V: TRBV28; DNA: TGTGCCAGCAGTCCGAGGACTACTACTATAAGACTAGCGGTTTCCAGGGAGCAGTACTTC; CDR3: CASSPRTTTIRLAVSREQYF
D: NA; size: once; J: TRBJ1-2; V: TRBV28; DNA: TGTGCCAGCAGTTTAGAGGGAACCTATGGCTACACCTTC; CDR3: CASSLEGTYGYTF
D: TRBD2; size: NA; J: TRBJ2-5; V: TRBV11-3; DNA: TGTGCCAGCAGCACCTGGACTAGTGGAGGGCTATTAGAGACCCAGTACTTC; CDR3: CASSTWTSGGLLETQYF
D: TRBD2; size: NA; J: TRBJ2-2; V: TRBV7-9; DNA: TGTGCCAGCAGCCCGCTAGCGGGAGCGGTCGGGGAGCTGTTTTTT; CDR3: CASSPLAGAVGELFF
D: TRBD1; size: NA; J: TRBJ1-1; V: TRBV18; DNA: TGTGCCAGCTCACAATCGACAGGGGGGAACACTGAAGCTTTCTTT; CDR3: CASSQSTGGNTEAFF
D: NA; size: NA; J: TRBJ1-1; V: TRBV11-2; DNA: TGTGCCAGCAGCGGAGATCAGGGGACTGAAGCTTTCTTT; CDR3: CASSGDQGTEAFF
D: NA; size: NA; J: TRBJ1-5; V: TRBV4-1; DNA: TGCGCCAGCAGCCAAAGCCCCTTCCTTAGCGATCAGCCCCAGCATTTT; CDR3: CASSQSPFLSDQPQHF
D: NA; size: NA; J: TRBJ1-1; V: TRBV19; DNA: TGTGCCAGTAGATCGTCAGGGAACACTGAAGCTTTCTTT; CDR3: CASRSSGNTEAFF
D: NA; size: NA; J: TRBJ1-5; V: TRBV30; DNA: TGTGCCTGGAACGGACACACCAATCAGCCCCAGCATTTT; CDR3: CAWNGHTNQPQHF
D: NA; size: NA; J: TRBJ1-1; V: TRBV18; DNA: TGTGCCAGCTCACCAACAGCGAACACTGAAGCTTTCTTT; CDR3: CASSPTANTEAFF
D: NA; size: NA; J: TRBJ2-3; V: TRBV7-8; DNA: TGTGCCAGCAGCCAGGAGGATACGCAGTATTTT; CDR3: CASSQEDTQYF
D: NA; size: few; J: TRBJ2-2; V: TRBV7-8; DNA: TGTGCCAGCAGCTTAGTTAGGAGGGGCATGGGTACCGGGGAGCTGTTTTTT; CDR3: CASSLVRRGMGTGELFF
D: TRBD1; size: NA; J: TRBJ1-4; V: TRBV29-1; DNA: TGCAGCGTGAGACAGGGGTCTAATGAAAAACTGTTTTTT; CDR3: CSVRQGSNEKLFF
D: NA; size: NA; J: TRBJ2-5; V: TRBV6-6; DNA: TGTGCCAGCAGTCCACATACCAAGGGGCCGGAGACCCAGTACTTC; CDR3: CASSPHTKGPETQYF
D: NA; size: NA; J: TRBJ1-4; V: TRBV5-1; DNA: TGCGCCAGCAGCACGAGGACAGACTTTCCTAATGAAAAACTGTTTTTT; CDR3: CASSTRTDFPNEKLFF
D: TRBD1; size: NA; J: TRBJ1-5; V: TRBV24-1; DNA: TGTGCCACCCAAGCAGGACAGGGAGGTCAGCCCCAGCATTTT; CDR3: CATQAGQGGQPQHF
D: TRBD1; size: NA; J: TRBJ2-5; V: TRBV7-9; DNA: TGTGCCAGCAGCTTAGGGGACAGGGGAGGGGAGACCCAGTACTTC; CDR3: CASSLGDRGGETQYF
D: TRBD1; size: NA; J: TRBJ1-1; V: TRBV13; DNA: TGTGCCAGCAGCTTCCGACAGGGGGAGATGAACACTGAAGCTTTCTTT; CDR3: CASSFRQGEMNTEAFF
D: TRBD1; size: NA; J: TRBJ2-3; V: TRBV11-2; DNA: TGTGCCAGCAGCTTGGGGACAGGGCGAGATACGCAGTATTTT; CDR3: CASSLGTGRDTQYF
D: TRBD2; size: NA; J: TRBJ2-5; V: TRBV9; DNA: TGTGCCAGCGGCGTAGGTAGCGGGACGCTCAAAGAGACCCAGTACTTC; CDR3: CASGVGSGTLKETQYF
D: NA; size: NA; J: TRBJ1-1; V: TRBV6-1; DNA: TGTGCCAGCAGTGAAAACTGGGTAGGGAGAGCTTTCTTT; CDR3: CASSENWVGRAFF
D: TRBD2; size: once; J: TRBJ2-1; V: TRBV19; DNA: TGTGCCAGTAGCCTGCGGGGGGGGCGGTACAATGAGCAGTTCTTC; CDR3: CASSLRGGRYNEQFF
D: TRBD1; size: NA; J: TRBJ1-2; V: TRBV3-1/TRBV3-2; DNA: TGTGCCAGCAGCTATCTGGACAGGGAAGATGGCTACACCTTC; CDR3: CASSYLDREDGYTF
D: NA; size: NA; J: TRBJ1-5; V: TRBV7-8; DNA: TGTGCCAGCAGCTTATTACCCCAGCATTTT; CDR3: CASSLLPQHF
D: TRBD1; size: NA; J: TRBJ2-5; V: TRBV19; DNA: TGTGCCAGTAGTATCAGGGGGCGCGGGCAGACCCAGTACTTC; CDR3: CASSIRGRGQTQYF